This T cell receptor (beta chain) is from a study of CD8 T cells in ankylosing spondylitis. About this clonotype itself: Its antigen remains unknown.

Making use of molecular barcodes, quantitative 5'-RACE generated TCR beta libraries. MiXCR was run by TCRdb on the 5' RACE reads, yielding one entry per CDR3 protein. The table shows 700,000 to 1,000,000 distinct CDR3 sequences, with over 9.5% occurring only once. Findings of the study overall: One TCR beta motif, made up of eight or nine highly homologous variants, appeared characteristic of ankylosing spondylitis blood.

The CDR3 totals 16 residues. Trimming removed 0 bases at V and 2 bases at J, with 12 bases between. CDR1 and CDR2 from the germline V gene are SGDLS and YYNGEE. The clonotype comes from a male donor with ankylosing spondylitis. The chain joins TRBV9 to TRBJ2-4; TRBD1 might be the D (6 bases). Sequencing was carried out using blood, either unsorted or a sorted T cell fraction (not recorded which). The CDR3 spells CASSVAPQGTKNIQYF. The DNA of the CDR3 is TGTGCCAGCAGCGTAGCACCACAGGGAACCAAAAACATTCAGTACTTC.